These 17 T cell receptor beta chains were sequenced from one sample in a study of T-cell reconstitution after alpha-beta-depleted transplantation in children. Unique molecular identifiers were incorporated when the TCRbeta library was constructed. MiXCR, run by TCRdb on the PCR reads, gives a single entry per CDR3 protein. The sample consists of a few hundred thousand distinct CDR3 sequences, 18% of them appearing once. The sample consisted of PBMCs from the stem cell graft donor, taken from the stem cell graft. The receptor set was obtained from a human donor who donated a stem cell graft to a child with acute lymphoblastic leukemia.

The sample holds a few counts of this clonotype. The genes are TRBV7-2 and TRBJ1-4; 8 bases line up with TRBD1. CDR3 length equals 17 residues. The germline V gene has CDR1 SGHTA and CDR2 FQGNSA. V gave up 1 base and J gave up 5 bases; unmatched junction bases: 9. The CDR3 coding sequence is TGTGCCAGCAGCTTAGTGGCATCAGGGGGCGCAAATGAAAAACTGTTTTTT. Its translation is CASSLVASGGANEKLFF.

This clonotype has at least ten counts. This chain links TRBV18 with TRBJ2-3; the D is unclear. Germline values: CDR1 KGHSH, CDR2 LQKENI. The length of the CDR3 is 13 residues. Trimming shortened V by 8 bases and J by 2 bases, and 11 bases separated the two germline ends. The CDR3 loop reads CASSPPLTDTQYF. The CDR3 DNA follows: TGTGCCAGCAGCCCACCTCTCACAGATACGCAGTATTTT. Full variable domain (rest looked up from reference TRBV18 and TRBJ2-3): NAGVMQNPRHLVRRRGQEARLRCSPMKGHSHVYWYRQLPEEGLKFMVYLQKENIIDESGMPKERFSAEFPKEGPSILRIQQVVRGDSAAYFCASSPPLTDTQYFGPGTRLTVL.

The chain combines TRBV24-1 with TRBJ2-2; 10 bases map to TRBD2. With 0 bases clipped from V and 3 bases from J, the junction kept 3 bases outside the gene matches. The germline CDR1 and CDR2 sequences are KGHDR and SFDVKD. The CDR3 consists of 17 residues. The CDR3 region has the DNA TGTGCCACCAGTGATTTGGGGCTAGCGGGGGACACCGGGGAGCTGTTTTTT. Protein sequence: CATSDLGLAGDTGELFF.

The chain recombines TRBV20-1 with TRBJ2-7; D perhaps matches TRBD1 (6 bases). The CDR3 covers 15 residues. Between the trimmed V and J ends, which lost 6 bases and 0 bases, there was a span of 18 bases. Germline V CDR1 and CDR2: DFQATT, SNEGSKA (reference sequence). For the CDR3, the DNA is TGCAGTGCGTATCCTTTTAGGGGGAGCTCCTACGAGCAGTACTTC. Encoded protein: CSAYPFRGSSYEQYF.

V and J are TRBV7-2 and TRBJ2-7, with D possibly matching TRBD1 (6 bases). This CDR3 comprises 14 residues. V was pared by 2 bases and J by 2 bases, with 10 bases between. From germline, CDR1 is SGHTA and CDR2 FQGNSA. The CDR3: CASSLSWDTYEQYF. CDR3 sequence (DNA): TGTGCCAGCAGCTTATCTTGGGACACCTACGAGCAGTACTTC.

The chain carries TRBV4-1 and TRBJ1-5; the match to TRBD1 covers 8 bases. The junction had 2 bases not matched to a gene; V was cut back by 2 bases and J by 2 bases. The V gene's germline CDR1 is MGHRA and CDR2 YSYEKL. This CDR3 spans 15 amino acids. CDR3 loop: CASSQPGQGNQPQHF. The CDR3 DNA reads TGCGCCAGCAGCCAACCGGGACAGGGCAATCAGCCCCAGCATTTT.

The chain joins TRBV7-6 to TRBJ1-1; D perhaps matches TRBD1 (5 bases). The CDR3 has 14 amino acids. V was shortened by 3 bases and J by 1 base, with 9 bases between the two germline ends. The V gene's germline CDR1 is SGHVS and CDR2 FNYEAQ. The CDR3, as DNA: TGTGCCAGCAGCTTCAGGGACCCGAACACTGAAGCTTTCTTT. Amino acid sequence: CASSFRDPNTEAFF. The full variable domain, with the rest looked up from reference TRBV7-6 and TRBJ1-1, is GAGVSQSPRYKVTKRGQDVALRCDPISGHVSLYWYRQALGQGPEFLTYFNYEAQQDKSGLPNDRFSAERPEGSISTLTIQRTEQRDSAMYRCASSFRDPNTEAFFGQGTRLTVV.

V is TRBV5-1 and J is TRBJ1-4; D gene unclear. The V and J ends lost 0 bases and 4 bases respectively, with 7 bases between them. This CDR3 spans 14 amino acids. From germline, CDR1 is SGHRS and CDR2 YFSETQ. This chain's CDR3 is CASSLAGRNEKLFF. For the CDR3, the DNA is TGCGCCAGCAGCTTGGCCGGACGTAATGAAAAACTGTTTTTT.

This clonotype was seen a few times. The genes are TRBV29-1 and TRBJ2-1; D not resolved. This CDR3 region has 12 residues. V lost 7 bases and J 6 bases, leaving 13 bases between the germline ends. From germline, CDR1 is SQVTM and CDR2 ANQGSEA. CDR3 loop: CSAAPQGNEQFF. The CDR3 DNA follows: TGCAGCGCCGCGCCCCAAGGCAATGAGCAGTTCTTC.

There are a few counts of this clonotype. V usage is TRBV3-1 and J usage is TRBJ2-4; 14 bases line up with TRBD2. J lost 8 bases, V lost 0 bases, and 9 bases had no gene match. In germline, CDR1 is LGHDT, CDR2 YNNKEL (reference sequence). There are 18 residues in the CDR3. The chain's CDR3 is CASSQDSGTSGSLDIQYF. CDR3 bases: TGTGCCAGCAGCCAAGATTCCGGGACTAGCGGGAGTTTGGACATTCAGTACTTC. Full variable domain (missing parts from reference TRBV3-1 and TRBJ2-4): DTAVSQTPKYLVTQMGNDKSIKCEQNLGHDTMYWYKQDSKKFLKIMFSYNNKELIINETVPNRFSPKSPDKAHLNLHINSLELGDSAVYFCASSQDSGTSGSLDIQYFGAGTRLSVL.

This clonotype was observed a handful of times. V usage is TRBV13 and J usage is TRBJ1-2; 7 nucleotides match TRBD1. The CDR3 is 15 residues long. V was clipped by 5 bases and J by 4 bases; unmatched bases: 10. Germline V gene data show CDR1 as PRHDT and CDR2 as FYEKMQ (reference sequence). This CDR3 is CASSLTGYGFYGYTF. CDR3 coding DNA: TGTGCCAGCAGCCTGACAGGGTATGGATTCTATGGCTACACCTTC.

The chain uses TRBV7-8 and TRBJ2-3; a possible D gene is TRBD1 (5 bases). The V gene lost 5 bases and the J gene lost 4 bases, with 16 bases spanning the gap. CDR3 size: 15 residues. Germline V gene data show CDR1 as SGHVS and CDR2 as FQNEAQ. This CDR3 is CASSPTVTGADTQYF. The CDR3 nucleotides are TGTGCCAGCAGCCCGACAGTTACAGGCGCAGATACGCAGTATTTT.

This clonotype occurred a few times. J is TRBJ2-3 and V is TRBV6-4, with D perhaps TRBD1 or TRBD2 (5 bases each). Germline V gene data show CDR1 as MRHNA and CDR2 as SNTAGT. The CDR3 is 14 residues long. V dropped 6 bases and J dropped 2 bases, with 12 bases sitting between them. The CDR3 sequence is CASSTGTDTDTQYF. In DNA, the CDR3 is TGTGCCAGCAGCACCGGGACCGACACAGATACGCAGTATTTT.

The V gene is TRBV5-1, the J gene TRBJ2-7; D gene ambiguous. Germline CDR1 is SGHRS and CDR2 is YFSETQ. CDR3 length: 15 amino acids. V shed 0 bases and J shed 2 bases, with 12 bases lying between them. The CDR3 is CASSLVAELTYEQYF. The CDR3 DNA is TGCGCCAGCAGCTTGGTCGCAGAACTAACCTACGAGCAGTACTTC.

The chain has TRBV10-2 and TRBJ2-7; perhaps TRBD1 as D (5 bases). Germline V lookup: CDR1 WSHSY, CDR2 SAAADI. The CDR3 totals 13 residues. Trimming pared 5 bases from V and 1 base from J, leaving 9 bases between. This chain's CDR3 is CASSSAGSYEQYF. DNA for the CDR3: TGCGCCAGCAGTTCCGCAGGGTCCTACGAGCAGTACTTC.

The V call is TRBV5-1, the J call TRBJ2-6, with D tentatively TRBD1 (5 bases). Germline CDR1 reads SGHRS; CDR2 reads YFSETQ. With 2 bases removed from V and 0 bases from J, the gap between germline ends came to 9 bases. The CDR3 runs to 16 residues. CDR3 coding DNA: TGCGCCAGCAGCTTCCCAGGGCTCTCTGGGGCCAACGTCCTGACTTTC. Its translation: CASSFPGLSGANVLTF.

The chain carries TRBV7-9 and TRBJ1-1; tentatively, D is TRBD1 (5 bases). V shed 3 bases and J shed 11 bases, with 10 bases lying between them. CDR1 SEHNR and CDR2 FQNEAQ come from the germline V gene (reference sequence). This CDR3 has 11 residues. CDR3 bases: TGTGCCAGCAGCTTGGAGGGGATGGCTTTCTTT. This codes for CASSLEGMAFF.